The 29 T cell receptor beta chains below were found in one sample sequenced in a study of blood T cell repertoires in COVID-19. TCRdb keeps only in-frame clones here, not all; method: immunoSEQ multiplex PCR. Of some 97,000 clones listed, 90% to 95% are singletons. The sequenced sample consisted of peripheral blood. These receptors were collected from a man aged 50 to 59 with active COVID-19.

The chain links TRBV3-1 (or the pseudogene TRBV3-2) to TRBJ1-2; TRBD1 might be the D (5 bases). Germline V gene data show CDR1 as LGHDT and CDR2 as YNNKEL (reference sequence). The CDR3 has 14 residues. V lost 7 bases, J lost 6 bases, and 18 bases lay in between. The CDR3 loop reads CASTRGGFQNGYTF. The CDR3, as DNA: TGTGCCAGCACCCGGGGGGGGTTCCAAAATGGCTACACCTTC.

V gene TRBV5-4 combines with J gene TRBJ2-1; 11 bases fit TRBD2. The germline V gene encodes CDR1 SGHNT and CDR2 YYREEE (reference sequence). The CDR3 has 16 amino acids. Germline trimming cut 1 base from V and 9 bases from J; bases unmatched to any gene: 9. The CDR3 protein is CASSLPGLAALSEQFF. Written as DNA, the CDR3 is TGTGCCAGCAGCTTGCCGGGACTAGCGGCCTTAAGTGAGCAGTTCTTC.

V is TRBV19 and J is TRBJ2-7; tentatively, D is TRBD2 (7 bases). In germline, CDR1 is LNHDA, CDR2 SQIVND (reference sequence). The CDR3 is 14 residues long. Trimming removed 5 bases from V and 6 bases from J, with 17 bases in between. The CDR3, as DNA: TGTGCCAGTAGTGCCCGGGGAGGGGGAGCCGAGCAGTACGTC. It yields the protein CASSARGGGAEQYV.

The genes are TRBV11-3 and TRBJ2-2; D unclear. The V and J ends lost 1 base and 1 base respectively, with 7 bases between them. Germline V lookup: CDR1 SGHNT, CDR2 YENEEA. The CDR3 is made up of 15 amino acids. The CDR3 coding sequence is TGTGCCAGCAGCTTAGTTTGGCAGAACACCGGGGAGCTGTTTTTT. Protein product: CASSLVWQNTGELFF.

This rearrangement joins TRBV27 to TRBJ2-5, with TRBD1 matching over 8 bases. Germline V gene lookup returns CDR1 MNHEY and CDR2 SMNVEV (reference sequence). CDR3 length: 13 residues. V lost 5 bases and J lost 3; bases outside the gene matches: 2. The DNA for the CDR3 is TGTGCCAGCAGTCCGGACAGGGAAGAGACCCAGTACTTC. Its translation is CASSPDREETQYF.

V and J are TRBV9 and TRBJ2-3, with 7 bases aligning to TRBD2. Germline values: CDR1 SGDLS, CDR2 YYNGEE. V gave up 3 bases and J gave up 3 bases; unmatched junction bases: 10. The CDR3 runs 16 residues. In DNA, the CDR3 is TGTGCCAGCAGCGCGGGGGGTGGGGCCAAAACAGATACGCAGTATTTT. Protein: CASSAGGGAKTDTQYF.

This clone occurred once. The chain recombines TRBV19 with TRBJ1-1; no clear D gene. The CDR3 covers 14 residues. The ends were cut back, 4 bases at V and 3 bases at J, with 12 bases in the middle. Germline V CDR1 and CDR2: LNHDA, SQIVND (reference sequence). CDR3 in amino acids: CASSTRRPHTEAFF. CDR3 nucleotides: TGTGCCAGTAGTACCAGGAGGCCCCACACTGAAGCTTTCTTT.

The gene calls are TRBV7-3 and TRBJ2-2, with TRBD2 matching over 8 bases. The germline V gene encodes CDR1 SGHTA and CDR2 FQGTGA. There are 19 residues in the CDR3. Trimming at V came to 1 base and at J to 0 bases, leaving 10 bases not matched to a gene. The CDR3 DNA sequence: TGTGCCAGCAGCTTAAACGGCCACCGGCGGGGGGCGAACACCGGGGAGCTGTTTTTT. This encodes CASSLNGHRRGANTGELFF.

The V and J genes are TRBV6-4 and TRBJ1-2, with 12 bases lining up with TRBD1. The germline gives CDR1 MRHNA, CDR2 SNTAGT. The CDR3 is made up of 14 amino acids. V lost 8 bases and J lost 8; bases outside the gene matches: 9. The CDR3 coding sequence is TGTGCCAGCCGACCCGGGACAGGGGGCGGAGGCTACACCTTC. Amino acid sequence: CASRPGTGGGGYTF.

The CDR3 reads CASSFSQVQYF. The DNA of the CDR3 is TGTGCCAGCAGCTTCTCCCAGGTGCAGTACTTC. The V and J genes are TRBV7-2 and TRBJ2-7; no clear D gene. Germline CDR1 is SGHTA and CDR2 is FQGNSA. V lost 3 bases and J lost 9, with 9 bases in between. CDR3 length equals 11 residues.

V usage is TRBV3-1 (or the pseudogene TRBV3-2) and J usage is TRBJ2-3; the D is unclear. CDR1 is LGHDT and CDR2 is YNNKEL in the germline V gene (reference sequence). The CDR3 spans 11 residues. V lost 8 bases to trimming and J lost 5 bases, with 8 bases between them. DNA of the CDR3: TGTGCCAGCGCCCGAGGAGATACGCAGTATTTT. This translates into CASARGDTQYF.

V usage is TRBV9 and J usage is TRBJ2-1, with unresolved D. The CDR3 runs 13 residues. Trimming pared 2 bases from V and 9 bases from J, leaving 12 bases between. In germline, CDR1 is SGDLS, CDR2 YYNGEE. CDR3 region: CASSVHEVSEQFF. The CDR3 DNA sequence: TGTGCCAGCAGCGTTCACGAGGTTTCTGAGCAGTTCTTC.

The V call is TRBV19, the J call TRBJ2-3; D perhaps matches TRBD1 (6 bases). CDR3 length equals 14 residues. V gave up 5 bases and J gave up 5 bases, with 14 bases separating them. CDR1 is LNHDA and CDR2 is SQIVND in the germline V gene (reference sequence). CDR3 DNA: TGTGCCAGTAGTCCACGACAGGTGGGAGATACGCAGTATTTT. It translates to CASSPRQVGDTQYF.

The V and J genes are TRBV11-3 and TRBJ2-5; D gene ambiguous. V shed 4 bases and J shed 5 bases, with 8 bases lying between them. CDR3 length: 12 residues. CDR1 and CDR2 (germline): SGHNT, YENEEA. The CDR3 loop reads CASSYLRETQYF. CDR3 coding DNA: TGTGCCAGCAGCTACCTCCGGGAGACCCAGTACTTC.

The chain has TRBV9 and TRBJ2-5; TRBD2 aligns across 8 bases. CDR1 and CDR2 (germline): SGDLS, YYNGEE. The CDR3 spans 16 residues. V shed 3 bases, J shed 0 bases, and the junction held 7 bases outside the gene matches. The CDR3 DNA reads as TGTGCCAGCAGCGCTGAGGGCGGGGGGTACCAAGAGACCCAGTACTTC. Translated, it gives CASSAEGGGYQETQYF. Combining the CDR3 with reference TRBV9 and TRBJ2-5 gives the whole variable domain DSGVTQTPKHLITATGQRVTLRCSPRSGDLSVYWYQQSLDQGLQFLIQYYNGEERAKGNILERFSAQQFPDLHSELNLSSLELGDSALYFCASSAEGGGYQETQYFGPGTRLLVL.

The genes are TRBV7-9 and TRBJ1-1, with 7 bases lining up with TRBD1. V shed 1 base and J 1 base; nucleotides not matched to a gene: 3. This CDR3 is 15 amino acids long. Per germline, CDR1 SEHNR and CDR2 FQNEAQ (reference sequence). CDR3: CASSLGGQKNTEAFF. The CDR3 DNA reads TGTGCCAGCAGCTTAGGGGGACAGAAGAACACTGAAGCTTTCTTT.

The chain links TRBV5-1 to TRBJ2-7, with TRBD2 identical over 11 bases. Per the germline V gene, CDR1 is SGHRS and CDR2 is YFSETQ. After removal of 4 bases from V and 7 bases from J, the junction contained 22 bases not matched to a gene. The CDR3 has 19 amino acids. CDR3 loop: CASSPGPDRLAGRIGEQYV. The CDR3 DNA reads TGCGCCAGCAGCCCGGGCCCTGACCGACTAGCGGGAAGAATCGGGGAGCAGTACGTC.

This chain joins TRBV5-4 and TRBJ2-5; possible D gene TRBD2, 5 bases. The CDR3 totals 15 residues. The V gene's germline CDR1 is SGHNT and CDR2 YYREEE (reference sequence). Trimming cost V 2 bases and J 2 bases, with 13 bases left between them. For the CDR3, the DNA is TGTGCCAGCAGCTTTTCTGGGCGGGCACAAGAGACCCAGTACTTC. It is translated as CASSFSGRAQETQYF.

The chain has TRBV5-6 and TRBJ2-3, with 7 nucleotides matching TRBD2. CDR1 and CDR2 from the germline V gene are SGHDT and YYEEEE. The CDR3 is 17 amino acids. Losses at the gene ends were 2 bases for V and 0 bases for J; bases not matched to a gene: 9. The DNA of the CDR3 is TGTGCCAGCAGCTTCTTTAGCGGGTGGGCGAGCACAGATACGCAGTATTTT. Protein: CASSFFSGWASTDTQYF.

The V gene is TRBV6-5, the J gene TRBJ1-2; 8 bases are shared with TRBD1. The CDR3 has 15 residues. Per germline, CDR1 MNHEY and CDR2 SVGAGI. Losses at the gene ends were 1 base for V and 6 bases for J; bases not matched to a gene: 7. The CDR3 coding sequence is TGTGCCAGCAGTTACTTGGGGGCCAGGGGGCATGGCTACACCTTC. Translated: CASSYLGARGHGYTF.

This rearrangement joins TRBV11-1 to TRBJ2-5, with 11 nucleotides matching TRBD1. The CDR3 runs 15 residues. V dropped 1 base and J dropped 5; count of bases not matched to a gene: 3. Germline lookup yields CDR1 SGHAT and CDR2 FQDESV (reference sequence). The CDR3 is CASSLGGQGVETQYF. The CDR3 DNA sequence: TGTGCCAGCAGCTTAGGGGGACAGGGGGTCGAGACCCAGTACTTC.

The chain couples TRBV5-1 to TRBJ1-2, with D hard to call. Germline loops: CDR1 SGHRS, CDR2 YFSETQ. The CDR3 contains 16 residues. Between the trimmed V and J ends, which lost 6 bases and 3 bases, there was a span of 21 bases. The CDR3 DNA follows: TGCGCCAGCACCCTGGGCGGGCAGCTTGGGGACTATGGCTACACCTTC. This codes for CASTLGGQLGDYGYTF.

This rearrangement joins TRBV7-6 to TRBJ2-7, with TRBD2 as a possible D gene (7 bases). Germline V gene lookup returns CDR1 SGHVS and CDR2 FNYEAQ. V was cut by 5 bases and J by 3 bases, with 14 bases left in between. The CDR3 totals 14 residues. CDR3: CASSEGGGSYEQYF. The CDR3 coding sequence is TGTGCCAGCAGCGAGGGGGGGGGAAGCTACGAGCAGTACTTC.

The chain links TRBV3-1 (or the pseudogene TRBV3-2) to TRBJ2-3; perhaps TRBD2 as D (5 bases). This CDR3 region has 17 residues. V was shortened by 0 bases and J by 3 bases, with 16 bases between the two germline ends. Germline CDR1 is LGHDT and CDR2 is YNNKEL (reference sequence). The CDR3 loop is CASSQESVGLKTDTQYF. The CDR3, as DNA: TGTGCCAGCAGCCAAGAAAGTGTAGGACTCAAAACAGATACGCAGTATTTT.

This sequence joins TRBV24-1 and TRBJ2-3; perhaps TRBD1 as D (5 bases). The CDR3 is made up of 14 amino acids. Germline V CDR1 and CDR2: KGHDR, SFDVKD. With 0 bases removed from V and 5 bases from J, the gap between germline ends came to 8 bases. CDR3 residues: CATSDLGREDTQYF. The CDR3 DNA reads as TGTGCCACCAGTGATTTGGGCAGGGAAGATACGCAGTATTTT.

This chain links TRBV29-1 with TRBJ1-3; 9 positions match TRBD1. Germline lookup yields CDR1 SQVTM and CDR2 ANQGSEA. The ends lost 3 bases at V and 0 bases at J; junction bases unmatched: 15. The CDR3 totals 19 residues. CDR3 loop: CSVEVQGANHYHSGNTIYF. DNA for the CDR3: TGCAGCGTTGAGGTACAGGGGGCTAACCACTACCACTCTGGAAACACCATATATTTT.

The chain links TRBV6-5 to TRBJ1-6, with 7 bases fitting TRBD1. CDR3 length: 14 residues. The ends lost 6 bases at V and 7 bases at J; junction bases unmatched: 6. Germline V lookup: CDR1 MNHEY, CDR2 SVGAGI. CDR3 loop: CASRQGPQNSPLHF. For the CDR3, the DNA is TGTGCCAGCAGACAGGGGCCTCAGAATTCACCCCTCCACTTT.

The V call is TRBV15, the J call TRBJ2-3; possible D gene TRBD1, 7 bases. Trimming cost V 6 bases and J 3 bases, with 13 bases left between them. CDR1 LNHNV and CDR2 YYDKDF come from the germline V gene (reference sequence). CDR3 length: 14 residues. The CDR3 is CATRRAGGTDTQYF. As DNA, the CDR3 is TGTGCCACCAGGCGGGCAGGGGGGACAGATACGCAGTATTTT.

The chain links TRBV19 to TRBJ1-2; D is undetermined. The CDR3 is 17 amino acids. The germline gives CDR1 LNHDA, CDR2 SQIVND (reference sequence). Deletions cut 2 bases from V and 3 bases from J, with 19 bases between. In DNA form, the CDR3 reads TGTGCCAGTAGTATAATTGTCGGGTCAGCCGCCGACTATGGCTACACCTTC. Translating gives CASSIIVGSAADYGYTF.